This TCR beta chain stems from a study of blood T cell repertoires in COVID-19 (dated by TCRdb to 2018 to 2020). About the investigation overall: Samples covering the acute and convalescent phases of COVID-19 were provided by collaborators in the United States, Italy and Spain. Where HLA class I and class II types were available, the types were taken from metadata supplied by the sample provider, not from assay-based typing. The repertoires were released in a freely available public database intended as a resource for research on the immune response to SARS-CoV-2. The prospective study material was composed of cDNA or gDNA derived from T cells, B-cell-depleted T cells, or PBMCs. A de-identified subject ID, COVID-19 status, age in years and sex were almost always included in the sample metadata. The samples were drawn from two sources: the first 160 participants of the ongoing ImmuneRACE study, and 1,200 or so subjects contributed by 6 global collaborators. Subjects who had been exposed to COVID-19, were actively infected with it, or had recovered from it provided the deeply sampled blood TCRbeta repertoires that made up the dataset.

The paper as a whole reports these results and caveats: Clinical and demographic metadata were provided uncurated, with the amount varying by source and participant.

The collaborating institutions used their own protocols to collect whole blood in K2EDTA tubes. For TCRbeta analysis, collaborators shipped samples as frozen whole blood, isolated PBMCs, or DNA extracted from either of those sample types. With regard to this clone: This clone's antigen is unknown. No base-level quality is on record; no much larger clone is a single base apart.

Looking up the germline V gene (reference sequence) yields CDR1 PRHDT and CDR2 FYEKMQ. The germline ends are 10 bases apart after V is trimmed by 3 bases and J by 10 bases. The CDR3 runs 12 residues from the cysteine to the phenylalanine. Left in the record is the CDR3 DNA by itself, 36 bases read in frame from the first base. TCRbeta CDR3 regions were amplified from genomic DNA using the immunoSEQ Assay, a bias-controlled multiplex PCR. On the study's bioinformatics: Within the assay, amplification of reference gene primers was used to estimate how many nucleated cells each sample contained. To quantify the absolute abundance of each unique TCRbeta CDR3 rearrangement, sequence reads were collapsed and filtered. For each sample, productive Simpson clonality was calculated as the square root of Simpson's diversity index across productive rearrangements. This immuneACCESS table, as held by TCRdb, lists in-frame sequences with V and J called but not all clones. Of the missing ones, under half trace to an unresolved V gene in checked studies; the others have no known cause. For V, J and clone size, that table is used; D and trimming come from the DNA. For this sample the table gives around 100,000 clones, of which over 65% were detected only once. The ten most abundant clones make up 4% to 5.5% of the sample.

Recombination joined TRBV13 with TRBJ2-1; possibly the D gene is TRBD1, per 6 matching bases. This TCR derives from a human donor in a cohort sampled during active COVID-19. The sample comprised peripheral blood. The CDR3 has the sequence CASSFWGPEQFF. The nucleotides are TGTGCCAGCAGCTTCTGGGGGCCCGAGCAGTTCTTC.